A single sample gave rise to the 13 T cell receptor beta chains below, sequenced in a study of early stage breast cancer tumors. Generated by immunoSEQ multiplex PCR, the TCRdb table keeps only in-frame clones and is missing some. The table has 39,000 or so clones, 70% to 80% seen once. The material sequenced was blood. The receptors were gathered from a person aged 50-59 years with breast cancer.

V and J are TRBV14 and TRBJ2-5, with 10 bases lining up with TRBD2. After removal of 4 bases from V and 9 bases from J, the junction contained 17 bases not matched to a gene. The CDR3 is 17 residues long. Germline V CDR1 and CDR2: SGHDN, FVKESK. The CDR3 DNA follows: TGTGCCAGCAGCCCACGATATAGCGGGGGGCTGCCGGGGGCCCAGTACTTC. Translating it yields CASSPRYSGGLPGAQYF.

The chain employs TRBV6-6 and TRBJ1-5, with 9 nucleotides matching TRBD1. After removal of 6 bases from V and 5 bases from J, the junction contained 5 bases not matched to a gene. This CDR3 is 14 amino acids long. CDR1 is MNHNY and CDR2 is SVGAGI in the germline V gene (reference sequence). CDR3 in amino acids: CASSPTGGDQPQHF. The CDR3 DNA sequence: TGTGCCAGCAGCCCGACAGGGGGAGATCAGCCCCAGCATTTT.

The CDR3 nucleotides are TGTGCCAGCAGTCCCCAGGGGGCCGAAAAACTGTTTTTT. It is translated as CASSPQGAEKLFF. V gene TRBV6-6 combines with J gene TRBJ1-4; TRBD1 matches 8 bases. From germline, CDR1 is MNHNY and CDR2 SVGAGI (reference sequence). V dropped 5 bases and J dropped 8; count of bases not matched to a gene: 4. The CDR3 extends over 13 amino acids.

The V gene is TRBV6-6, the J gene TRBJ2-7; maybe TRBD2 (7 bases). This CDR3 has 12 amino acids. Germline CDR1 reads MNHNY; CDR2 reads SVGAGI (reference sequence). Trimming pared 8 bases from V and 4 bases from J, leaving 12 bases between. CDR3 sequence: CASGRGTYEQYF. The CDR3 region has the DNA TGTGCCAGCGGGAGGGGGACTTACGAGCAGTACTTC.

This clone was detected only a few times. The V and J genes are TRBV28 and TRBJ2-5; D is unresolved. The germline V gene has CDR1 MDHEN and CDR2 SYDVKM. This CDR3 contains 12 residues. V lost 10 bases and J 1 base, leaving 10 bases between the germline ends. The CDR3 region has the DNA TGTGCCACCTACAGTATCCAAGAGACCCAGTACTTC. Its protein product is CATYSIQETQYF.

V is TRBV5-4 and J is TRBJ1-1, with 11 bases matching TRBD1. CDR3 length equals 17 residues. V shed 4 bases, J shed 0 bases, and the junction held 8 bases outside the gene matches. From germline, CDR1 is SGHNT and CDR2 YYREEE (reference sequence). CDR3 bases: TGTGCCAGCAGCGCTCCGGGACAGGGGGTCATGAACACTGAAGCTTTCTTT. Residues: CASSAPGQGVMNTEAFF.

In its sample, this clone was seen many times. The chain couples TRBV9 to TRBJ1-1; no reliable D call. Per germline, CDR1 SGDLS and CDR2 YYNGEE. V dropped 3 bases and J dropped 4 bases, with 10 bases sitting between them. CDR3 length: 13 residues. This CDR3 is CASSAEWATEAFF. The CDR3 bases are TGTGCCAGCAGCGCCGAATGGGCCACTGAAGCTTTCTTT.

A few counts support this clone. The V call is TRBV6-1, the J call TRBJ2-5; maybe TRBD2 (6 bases). V was cut by 4 bases and J by 3 bases, with 15 bases left in between. Germline V CDR1 and CDR2: MNHNS, SASEGT. CDR3 size: 15 residues. The DNA of the CDR3 is TGTGCCAGCAGTGTGGGGCGGGGATCCGAAGAGACCCAGTACTTC. Its protein is CASSVGRGSEETQYF.

With regard to this clone: The same CDR3 is also encoded by other DNA sequences in this sample. This chain uses TRBV5-1 with TRBJ1-2, with no clear D. CDR3 length: 12 residues. Trimming left V 0 bases short and J 5 bases short, with 5 bases between. The germline V gene encodes CDR1 SGHRS and CDR2 YFSETQ. The CDR3 loop is CASSLGQYGYTF. As DNA, the CDR3 is TGCGCCAGCAGCTTGGGGCAGTATGGCTACACCTTC.

The chain employs TRBV25-1 and TRBJ2-6; 7 bases agree with TRBD1. Germline CDR1 is MGHDK and CDR2 is SYGVNS. The V and J ends lost 4 bases and 12 bases, in that order; junction bases with no gene match: 9. This CDR3 has 14 residues. CDR3 protein: CASSASGQKGVLTF. The CDR3 bases are TGTGCCAGCAGTGCATCGGGACAGAAGGGCGTCCTGACTTTC.

The rearrangement uses TRBV4-1 and TRBJ2-7; 8 bases line up with TRBD1. Losses at the gene ends were 4 bases for V and 3 bases for J; bases not matched to a gene: 8. The CDR3 contains 15 residues. The germline gives CDR1 MGHRA, CDR2 YSYEKL. CDR3 in DNA: TGCGCCAGCAGCCGACTACAGGGGGTAAACTACGAGCAGTACTTC. It translates to CASSRLQGVNYEQYF.

The gene calls are TRBV10-3 and TRBJ2-7; 9 bases agree with TRBD2. J gave up 2 bases and V 7 bases, and 9 bases lay outside the gene matches. CDR1 ENHRY and CDR2 SYGVKD come from the germline V gene. CDR3 length: 15 amino acids. The CDR3, as DNA: TGTGCCATCATCGCCACTAGCGGGTACACCTACGAGCAGTACTTC. Protein: CAIIATSGYTYEQYF.

The J gene is TRBJ2-3, the V gene TRBV5-1; 9 bases map to TRBD1. The CDR3 spans 15 residues. V lost 5 bases and J lost 2; bases outside the gene matches: 6. In germline, CDR1 is SGHRS, CDR2 YFSETQ. CDR3 residues: CASSTGTGHTDTQYF. The CDR3 region has the DNA TGCGCCAGCAGTACTGGGACAGGGCACACAGATACGCAGTATTTT. Supplemented by reference TRBV5-1 and TRBJ2-3, the full variable domain reads KAGVTQTPRYLIKTRGQQVTLSCSPISGHRSVSWYQQTPGQGLQFLFEYFSETQRNKGNFPGRFSGRQFSNSRSEMNVSTLELGDSALYLCASSTGTGHTDTQYFGPGTRLTVL.